Below are 10 T cell receptor beta chains sequenced from a single sample in a study of shared clonotypes between healthy human individuals. Clones were read by immunoSEQ multiplex PCR, and TCRdb kept only the in-frame ones, dropping some. The profile covers about 490,000 clones, with less than 80% appearing a single time and more than 10% taken by the ten largest. The specimen was PBMCs. These receptors were taken from a woman aged 35 to 49 in good health. Some clones in this sample may be carry-over from other donors' samples.

The chain uses TRBV9 and TRBJ2-1; 8 positions agree with TRBD1. Germline loops: CDR1 SGDLS, CDR2 YYNGEE. V shed 0 bases, J shed 6 bases, and the junction held 5 bases outside the gene matches. This CDR3 has 15 amino acids. The CDR3 DNA reads TGTGCCAGCAGCGTAGAGACAGGGGCGGGCAATGAGCAGTTCTTC. Translated, it gives CASSVETGAGNEQFF.

J is TRBJ2-3 and V is TRBV5-1; 7 bases line up with TRBD1. The CDR3 spans 15 residues. V lost 3 bases and J lost 2; bases outside the gene matches: 6. The germline V gene has CDR1 SGHRS and CDR2 YFSETQ. The CDR3 spells CASSSLTGDTDTQYF. As DNA, the CDR3 is TGCGCCAGCAGCTCACTCACAGGGGACACAGATACGCAGTATTTT.

This chain links TRBV15 with TRBJ2-7; TRBD1 or TRBD2 may be the D gene (5 bases each). The germline V and J ends were trimmed by 6 bases and 5 bases, with 14 bases remaining between them. The CDR3 covers 13 residues. Germline V gives CDR1 LNHNV, CDR2 YYDKDF (reference sequence). As DNA, the CDR3 is TGTGCCACCAGGAGTCCGGGGCCGGACGAGCAGTACTTC. Translation gives CATRSPGPDEQYF. Full variable domain (remainder filled in from reference TRBV15 and TRBJ2-7): DAMVIQNPRYQVTQFGKPVTLSCSQTLNHNVMYWYQQKSSQAPKLLFHYYDKDFNNEADTPDNFQSRRPNTSFCFLDIRSPGLGDTAMYLCATRSPGPDEQYFGPGTRLTVT.

The chain carries TRBV4-3 and TRBJ2-5, with 8 bases lining up with TRBD2. The ends lost 0 bases at V and 4 bases at J; junction bases unmatched: 10. Looked up from germline, CDR1 is LGHNA and CDR2 is YSLEER. This CDR3 is built from 17 residues. The CDR3 here is CASSQDSPIRGGETQYF. The CDR3 DNA reads TGCGCCAGCAGCCAAGATAGTCCAATTCGGGGGGGAGAGACCCAGTACTTC.

The chain uses TRBV19 and TRBJ2-4, with TRBD1 identical over 9 bases. This CDR3 has 14 amino acids. V was clipped by 5 bases and J by 9 bases; unmatched bases: 8. Germline-derived CDR1 and CDR2 are LNHDA and SQIVND (reference sequence). This chain's CDR3 is CASSATGGSGIQYF. The CDR3 nucleotides read TGTGCCAGTAGTGCGACAGGGGGGAGCGGCATTCAGTACTTC.

This clone was seen only a few times. The same CDR3 also results from other DNA sequences found in this sample. The V gene is TRBV27, the J gene TRBJ1-4; 10 positions agree with TRBD1. The junction had 5 bases not matched to a gene; V was cut back by 6 bases and J by 1 base. CDR3 length: 16 residues. Germline V gives CDR1 MNHEY, CDR2 SMNVEV (reference sequence). This CDR3 reads CASRDRGLGTNEKLFF. CDR3 nucleotide sequence: TGTGCCAGCAGGGACAGGGGGTTAGGAACTAATGAAAAACTGTTTTTT.

The CDR3 DNA sequence: TGTGCCAGCAGTGGAGGGGGGCCAGGGGATGGCTACACCTTC. It specifies CASSGGGPGDGYTF. The J gene is TRBJ1-2, the V gene TRBV6-1; D is possibly TRBD1 (6 bases). In germline, CDR1 is MNHNS, CDR2 SASEGT. The V end was cut by 4 bases, the J end by 6 bases, with 15 bases between. The CDR3 loop spans 14 amino acids.

The rearrangement joins TRBV6-4 to TRBJ2-1; D gene unclear. The length of the CDR3 is 15 residues. Per the germline V gene, CDR1 is MRHNA and CDR2 is SNTAGT. Trimming stripped 0 bases from V and 5 bases from J, with 11 bases between. This CDR3 is CASSDSGLPNNEQFF. Written as DNA, the CDR3 is TGTGCCAGCAGTGACTCGGGGTTACCTAACAATGAGCAGTTCTTC.

The gene calls are TRBV10-3 and TRBJ2-3; D is unclear. The CDR3 is made up of 11 amino acids. V lost 3 bases to trimming and J lost 4 bases, with 2 bases between them. Germline-derived CDR1 and CDR2 are ENHRY and SYGVKD. CDR3 in amino acids: CAISDPDTQYF. The CDR3 DNA is TGTGCCATCAGTGACCCAGATACGCAGTATTTT.

This clone was observed a handful of times. The chain links TRBV7-2 to TRBJ2-1; possibly TRBD1 for D (5 bases). Between the trimmed V and J ends, which lost 5 bases and 9 bases, there was a span of 11 bases. CDR1 is SGHTA, CDR2 FQGNSA, per germline. This CDR3 spans 12 amino acids. The CDR3 DNA sequence: TGTGCCAGCAGCCGACCCCAGGGTGAGCAGTTCTTC. Amino acids: CASSRPQGEQFF.